What follows are 18 T cell receptor beta chains derived from one specimen sequenced in a study of T cell responses to AZD1222 COVID-19 vaccine. Using immunoSEQ multiplex PCR, the repertoire was profiled, and TCRdb retains in-frame clones only, with some absent. The data hold some 97,000 clones, with around nine tenths observed a single time. Sequenced here: peripheral blood, sampled on day 0 of AZD1222 vaccination. The receptors derive from an adult in good health.

The chain joins TRBV7-3 to TRBJ2-2; the match to TRBD2 covers 11 bases. The V gene's germline CDR1 is SGHTA and CDR2 FQGTGA. V dropped 4 bases and J dropped 4; count of bases not matched to a gene: 8. The CDR3 totals 17 residues. The CDR3 nucleotides read TGTGCCAGCAGCTCGACGGGGCTAGCGGGAGGCACCGGGGAGCTGTTTTTT. Protein: CASSSTGLAGGTGELFF.

V usage is TRBV4-1 and J usage is TRBJ1-2, with D tentatively TRBD1 (6 bases). The CDR3 totals 18 residues. V was trimmed by 0 bases and J by 0 bases, leaving 17 bases between them. Per germline, CDR1 MGHRA and CDR2 YSYEKL. The CDR3, as DNA: TGCGCCAGCAGCCAAGATCAATTGAGGACAGCGACTAACTATGGCTACACCTTC. This codes for CASSQDQLRTATNYGYTF.

Only one count was recorded for this clone. The gene calls are TRBV15 and TRBJ1-1; D is ambiguous. Trimming removed 0 bases from V and 1 base from J, with 9 bases in between. Germline CDR1 is LNHNV and CDR2 is YYDKDF (reference sequence). CDR3 length: 15 amino acids. The chain's CDR3 is CATSRDRTSNTEAFF. The CDR3 nucleotides read TGTGCCACCAGCAGAGATCGTACATCGAACACTGAAGCTTTCTTT.

Here the CDR3 reads CASSTGQGANGYTF. The CDR3 coding sequence is TGTGCCAGCAGCACGGGACAGGGGGCTAATGGCTACACCTTC. The chain employs TRBV7-3 and TRBJ1-2; 12 positions match TRBD1. V lost 5 bases, J lost 6 bases, and 4 bases stayed unmatched. Germline assignment: CDR1 SGHTA and CDR2 FQGTGA. This CDR3 is 14 amino acids long.

V and J are TRBV2 and TRBJ2-7, with D maybe TRBD2 (6 bases). Trimming removed 5 bases at V and 4 bases at J, with 12 bases between. This CDR3 has 13 amino acids. Germline V gene lookup returns CDR1 SNHLY and CDR2 FYNNEI. This CDR3 is CASSSGAAYEQYF. The CDR3 DNA reads TGTGCCAGCAGTTCGGGAGCGGCTTACGAGCAGTACTTC.

This chain uses TRBV27 with TRBJ1-6; 9 bases map to TRBD1. The germline gives CDR1 MNHEY, CDR2 SMNVEV (reference sequence). This CDR3 is 16 amino acids long. V was clipped by 0 bases and J by 10 bases; unmatched bases: 7. CDR3 sequence (DNA): TGTGCCAGCAGTTTATCTCGGACAGGGGCTGGCTCACCCCTCCACTTT. This gives the protein CASSLSRTGAGSPLHF.

J is TRBJ2-1 and V is TRBV6-6, with TRBD2 matching over 12 bases. The CDR3 loop spans 14 amino acids. V lost 8 bases to trimming and J lost 7 bases; unmatched junction nucleotides: 6. Germline V gene data show CDR1 as MNHNY and CDR2 as SVGAGI (reference sequence). The CDR3 loop is CASGLAGTGNEQFF. CDR3 coding DNA: TGTGCCAGCGGACTAGCGGGGACGGGGAATGAGCAGTTCTTC.

The CDR3 reads CASSVGTSSQETQYF. The DNA of the CDR3 is TGTGCCAGCAGCGTAGGGACTAGCAGCCAAGAGACCCAGTACTTC. This chain uses TRBV9 with TRBJ2-5; 8 nucleotides line up with TRBD2. V lost 0 bases, J lost 1 base, and 2 bases stayed unmatched. The CDR3 runs 15 residues. The germline CDR1 and CDR2 sequences are SGDLS and YYNGEE.

V and J are TRBV3-1 (or the pseudogene TRBV3-2) and TRBJ2-5; a possible D gene is TRBD2 (5 bases). Trimming left V 1 base short and J 0 bases short, with 12 bases between. CDR3 length: 16 residues. The germline V gene has CDR1 LGHDT and CDR2 YNNKEL (reference sequence). The CDR3 coding sequence is TGTGCCAGCAGCCAAGGCCAAGGACTCTACCAAGAGACCCAGTACTTC. It yields the protein CASSQGQGLYQETQYF.

The chain links TRBV5-6 to TRBJ2-2, with 9 positions matching TRBD1. This CDR3 comprises 15 residues. Germline V lookup: CDR1 SGHDT, CDR2 YYEEEE. V lost 4 bases to trimming and J lost 3 bases; unmatched junction nucleotides: 4. CDR3 region: CASSPGQGHTGELFF. The DNA of the CDR3 is TGTGCCAGCAGCCCGGGACAGGGCCACACCGGGGAGCTGTTTTTT.

The rearrangement links TRBV18 to TRBJ2-7, with a tentative D call TRBD2 (6 bases). Germline V gene lookup returns CDR1 KGHSH and CDR2 LQKENI. The CDR3 contains 13 residues. V was cut by 6 bases and J by 4 bases, with 13 bases left in between. CDR3 region: CASSRGGTYEQYF. The DNA of the CDR3 is TGTGCCAGCTCTCGAGGCGGGACTTACGAGCAGTACTTC.

The chain has TRBV5-1 and TRBJ2-2; 9 bases align to TRBD2. CDR3 length: 16 residues. Per germline, CDR1 SGHRS and CDR2 YFSETQ. V lost 3 bases and J lost 5; bases outside the gene matches: 8. CDR3 bases: TGCGCCAGCAGCTATCTAGCGGGAAGTCAGACCGGGGAGCTGTTTTTT. The encoded protein is CASSYLAGSQTGELFF.

This clone appeared a single time. The chain combines TRBV11-2 with TRBJ2-1; no clear D gene. The germline gives CDR1 SGHAT, CDR2 FQNNGV. V was trimmed by 1 base and J by 5 bases, leaving 6 bases between them. The CDR3 covers 13 residues. The CDR3 DNA is TGTGCCAGCAGCTTAGCGGGTAACAATGAGCAGTTCTTC. Translating gives CASSLAGNNEQFF.

The chain joins TRBV7-2 to TRBJ2-2, with TRBD1 matching over 7 bases. The CDR3 contains 13 residues. The germline V gene has CDR1 SGHTA and CDR2 FQGNSA. With V trimmed by 4 bases and J by 6 bases, 2 bases remained unmatched. This chain's CDR3 is CASSSDRSGELFF. The CDR3 DNA follows: TGTGCCAGCAGCTCGGACAGGTCCGGGGAGCTGTTTTTT.

This chain joins TRBV27 and TRBJ2-3, with 9 bases identical to TRBD2. The CDR3 has 15 amino acids. Germline-derived CDR1 and CDR2 are MNHEY and SMNVEV (reference sequence). Trimming removed 4 bases from V and 6 bases from J; junction bases left unmatched: 8. This CDR3 reads CASSSLAGGGDTQYF. The CDR3 coding sequence is TGTGCCAGCAGTTCACTAGCGGGTGGCGGGGATACGCAGTATTTT.

The chain employs TRBV27 and TRBJ2-7; possible D gene TRBD1, 9 bases. Trimming stripped 10 bases from V and 9 bases from J, with 25 bases between. Germline V lookup: CDR1 MNHEY, CDR2 SMNVEV (reference sequence). The CDR3 covers 14 residues. The CDR3 nucleotides read TGTGCCACCATGCGGGAGGACAGGGGAACGGTGCAGTACTTC. Protein product: CATMREDRGTVQYF.

This chain uses TRBV4-1 with TRBJ1-2; the D is unclear. Germline V lookup: CDR1 MGHRA, CDR2 YSYEKL. V gave up 0 bases and J gave up 8 bases, with 10 bases separating them. The CDR3 has 13 amino acids. The CDR3 region is CASSQDIGSGYTF. Written as DNA, the CDR3 is TGCGCCAGCAGCCAAGATATCGGTTCGGGCTACACCTTC.

The J gene is TRBJ2-3, the V gene TRBV28; unclear D gene. Trimming took off 5 bases at V and 1 base at J, with 16 bases between the two ends. This CDR3 has 16 residues. Looked up from germline, CDR1 is MDHEN and CDR2 is SYDVKM. The CDR3 DNA follows: TGTGCCAGCAGTGCCGCCGGCAATTGGGGCACAGATACGCAGTATTTT. It codes for CASSAAGNWGTDTQYF.